A single T cell receptor beta chain is shown here with its context. Its specificity is unknown. This entry belongs to a study of T-cell reconstitution after alpha-beta-depleted transplantation in children. Findings and limits, study-wide: Some patients' high day-60 TCRbeta diversity was traced to surviving recipient T cells and thymic progenitors. A year had passed since transplant, and T-cell counts and diversity by then came mostly from newly produced T cells. Expanded graft clones, several hundred of them, were reportedly the source of alpha-beta T cells about two months after transplant.

Germline CDR1 DFQATT, CDR2 SNEGSKA (reference sequence). The CDR3 is 13 amino acids. Trimming at V came to 5 bases and at J to 4 bases, leaving 7 bases not matched to a gene. Unique molecular identifiers tagged the TCRbeta library. TCRdb used MiXCR to reprocess the PCR reads, holding one entry per CDR3 protein. The sample yields 85,000 to 120,000 distinct CDR3 sequences, around 7% seen once. This receptor was taken from a boy between 2 and 10 years old with acute lymphoblastic leukemia, due to receive a stem cell transplant. Here the sequenced sample was PBMCs, taken before TCRalphabeta/CD19-depleted stem cell transplant. The rearrangement links TRBV20-1 to TRBJ2-5; 7 bases line up with TRBD2. The CDR3 spells CSAPSGEGETQYF. CDR3 in DNA: TGCAGTGCTCCCAGCGGGGAGGGAGAGACCCAGTACTTC.